The 20 T cell receptor beta chains below come from one sample, sequenced in a study of Graves' ophthalmopathy and Graves' hyperthyroidism. Investigators amplified TCR beta CDR3 regions from RNA transcripts. In the first round, RT-PCR was carried out with HTBI primers, and a multiplex PCR formed the second round. One entry per CDR3 protein results from TCRdb running MiXCR on the multiplex PCR reads. This table has 450,000 to 600,000 distinct CDR3 sequences, 35% to 45% appearing once. Specimen: peripheral blood or thyroid tissue (not recorded which). All receptors derive from an adult man with Graves' hyperthyroidism.

As DNA, the CDR3 is TGTGCCAGTAGTATGAAACCCGGCTGGAGCAGCTATGGCTACACCTTC. This sequence encodes CASSMKPGWSSYGYTF. The chain combines TRBV19 with TRBJ1-2; D not certain. The CDR3 contains 16 residues. Deletions cut 3 bases from V and 4 bases from J, with 18 bases between. Germline assignment: CDR1 LNHDA and CDR2 SQIVND (reference sequence).

This rearrangement joins TRBV2 to TRBJ1-4, with D maybe TRBD1 (5 bases). Looked up from germline, CDR1 is SNHLY and CDR2 is FYNNEI. Trimming stripped 11 bases from V and 0 bases from J, with 13 bases between. The CDR3 spans 14 residues. The CDR3: CAGREGSTNEKLFF. The CDR3 region has the DNA TGTGCCGGTCGCGAGGGGTCAACTAATGAAAAACTGTTTTTT.

The chain uses TRBV6-5 and TRBJ1-4, with D possibly TRBD1 on 6 matching bases. The CDR3 has 14 amino acids. The V and J ends lost 6 bases and 4 bases respectively, with 12 bases between them. Germline CDR1 reads MNHEY; CDR2 reads SVGAGI. The CDR3 loop reads CASSPGAVNEKLFF. The DNA of the CDR3 is TGTGCCAGCAGCCCGGGGGCGGTTAATGAAAAACTGTTTTTT.

This clonotype appeared many times. The V and J genes are TRBV19 and TRBJ1-2; TRBD1 might be the D (6 bases). V lost 3 bases and J lost 1, with 12 bases in between. The CDR3 is 15 residues long. CDR1 and CDR2 (germline): LNHDA, SQIVND (reference sequence). CDR3: CASSIAGVLNYGYTF. CDR3 DNA sequence: TGTGCCAGTAGTATCGCAGGGGTTCTTAACTATGGCTACACCTTC.

This rearrangement joins TRBV20-1 to TRBJ2-3, with TRBD2 matching over 7 bases. Losses at the gene ends were 1 base for V and 3 bases for J; bases not matched to a gene: 4. This CDR3 comprises 14 residues. Germline V lookup: CDR1 DFQATT, CDR2 SNEGSKA (reference sequence). The chain's CDR3 is CSARGQGLTDTQYF. The CDR3 DNA follows: TGCAGTGCTAGAGGGCAGGGACTAACAGATACGCAGTATTTT.

The V and J genes are TRBV29-1 and TRBJ2-7, with 8 nucleotides matching TRBD1. V lost 1 base, J lost 2 bases, and 7 bases stayed unmatched. The CDR3 spans 15 residues. Germline V gene lookup returns CDR1 SQVTM and CDR2 ANQGSEA. The CDR3 reads CSVEGGQGVTYEQYF. Written as DNA, the CDR3 is TGCAGCGTTGAAGGAGGACAGGGTGTAACCTACGAGCAGTACTTC.

In its sample, this clonotype was seen many times. The chain links TRBV25-1 to TRBJ1-4; the match to TRBD1 covers 7 bases. This CDR3 spans 14 amino acids. Germline values: CDR1 MGHDK, CDR2 SYGVNS. V dropped 4 bases and J dropped 8; count of bases not matched to a gene: 7. The CDR3 is CASSGTGVGEKLFF. For the CDR3, the DNA is TGTGCCAGCAGTGGTACAGGGGTAGGCGAAAAACTGTTTTTT.

The chain couples TRBV7-9 to TRBJ1-5; D remains ambiguous. This CDR3 has 14 amino acids. Trimming removed 3 bases from V and 12 bases from J, with 18 bases in between. The germline gives CDR1 SEHNR, CDR2 FQNEAQ (reference sequence). The CDR3 region has the DNA TGTGCCAGCAGCTTTTTCGATAATTCACCCCTCCAGCATTTT. Protein product: CASSFFDNSPLQHF.

The rearrangement joins TRBV5-8 to TRBJ1-6; TRBD1 matches 8 bases. V lost 1 base to trimming and J lost 9 bases; unmatched junction nucleotides: 6. CDR1 and CDR2 from the germline V gene are SGHTS and YDEGEE. This CDR3 is built from 15 residues. The CDR3 loop is CASSLMTGDSSPLHF. The CDR3 nucleotides read TGTGCCAGCAGCTTGATGACAGGGGATAGTTCACCCCTCCACTTT.

There are many counts of this clonotype. The chain links TRBV29-1 to TRBJ2-7, with D tentatively TRBD1 (6 bases). The germline CDR1 and CDR2 sequences are SQVTM and ANQGSEA. Trimming shortened V by 6 bases and J by 2 bases, and 14 bases separated the two germline ends. The CDR3 has 13 residues. The chain's CDR3 is CSVQTGAAYEQYF. The CDR3 nucleotides read TGCAGCGTACAGACAGGTGCTGCCTACGAGCAGTACTTC.

This clonotype occurred many times. The chain is built from TRBV5-4 and TRBJ1-2; 10 bases match TRBD1. Trimming at V came to 4 bases and at J to 6 bases, leaving 6 bases not matched to a gene. From germline, CDR1 is SGHNT and CDR2 YYREEE (reference sequence). CDR3 length equals 14 residues. The CDR3 bases are TGTGCCAGCAGCCGGGACAGGGGAGTGAATGGCTACACCTTC. It specifies CASSRDRGVNGYTF.

V usage is TRBV18 and J usage is TRBJ1-5, with D perhaps matching TRBD1 (5 bases). The CDR3 extends over 15 amino acids. The germline V gene has CDR1 KGHSH and CDR2 LQKENI. Trimming removed 4 bases at V and 5 bases at J, with 15 bases between. The CDR3 spells CASSLRDSMDQPQHF. CDR3 in DNA: TGTGCCAGCTCACTCCGGGACTCAATGGATCAGCCCCAGCATTTT.

V gene TRBV7-3 combines with J gene TRBJ2-5; D not certain. Germline V gene lookup returns CDR1 SGHTA and CDR2 FQGTGA. The CDR3 sequence is 18 residues long. V was pared by 4 bases and J by 2 bases, with 23 bases between. This CDR3 reads CASSSHDLSNTPQETQYF. The CDR3 DNA is TGTGCCAGCAGCTCGCACGACCTTTCCAACACCCCGCAAGAGACCCAGTACTTC.

The chain combines TRBV25-1 with TRBJ2-7, with D possibly being TRBD1 (5 bases). CDR1 and CDR2 from the germline V gene are MGHDK and SYGVNS. The CDR3 sequence is 16 residues long. With 8 bases removed from V and 3 bases from J, the gap between germline ends came to 23 bases. The CDR3 protein is CASPPRSETAFYEQYF. As DNA, the CDR3 is TGTGCCAGCCCACCACGCTCCGAGACAGCCTTCTACGAGCAGTACTTC.

This clonotype was observed at least ten times. The chain combines TRBV6-1 with TRBJ1-1; the D is unclear. The CDR3 has 15 residues. Germline values: CDR1 MNHNS, CDR2 SASEGT. V lost 1 base to trimming and J lost 8 bases, with 17 bases between them. The CDR3 reads CASSEDWPPSPEAFF. The DNA of the CDR3 is TGTGCCAGCAGTGAAGATTGGCCTCCTTCCCCGGAAGCTTTCTTT.

This clonotype was found a few times. The rearrangement joins TRBV19 to TRBJ2-5; no reliable D call. The CDR3 contains 14 residues. V lost 11 bases to trimming and J lost 0 bases, with 16 bases between them. Germline loops: CDR1 LNHDA, CDR2 SQIVND (reference sequence). CDR3 amino acids: CASGVSQYQETQYF. The CDR3 DNA sequence: TGTGCCTCTGGCGTCAGCCAATACCAAGAGACCCAGTACTTC.

The chain links TRBV7-8 to TRBJ2-7; D not resolved. This CDR3 is built from 15 residues. V shed 1 base and J shed 0 bases, with 10 bases lying between them. Germline values: CDR1 SGHVS, CDR2 FQNEAQ. This CDR3 reads CASSLDNSYSYEQYF. The CDR3 nucleotides read TGTGCCAGCAGCTTAGATAACAGCTACTCCTACGAGCAGTACTTC.

V gene TRBV29-1 combines with J gene TRBJ2-7, with 7 bases aligning to TRBD2. The V segment lost 7 bases and the J segment 0 bases; nucleotides outside the gene matches: 9. In germline, CDR1 is SQVTM, CDR2 ANQGSEA. The CDR3 totals 14 residues. The CDR3 region is CSGEGRALSYEQYF. The CDR3, as DNA: TGCAGCGGGGAGGGACGGGCCCTCTCCTACGAGCAGTACTTC.

This clonotype was seen many times. The chain couples TRBV29-1 to TRBJ2-5; D gene ambiguous. CDR1 and CDR2 (germline): SQVTM, ANQGSEA. This CDR3 has 11 amino acids. The V and J ends lost 7 bases and 0 bases respectively, with 6 bases between them. This chain's CDR3 is CSEPYQETQYF. The CDR3 coding sequence is TGCAGCGAGCCGTACCAAGAGACCCAGTACTTC. The entire variable domain, with the rest obtained from reference TRBV29-1 and TRBJ2-5, is as follows: SAVISQKPSRDICQRGTSLTIQCQVDSQVTMMFWYRQQPGQSLTLIATANQGSEATYESGFVIDKFPISRPNLTFSTLTVSNMSPEDSSIYLCSEPYQETQYFGPGTRLLVL.

CDR3 sequence (DNA): TGTGCCAGCAGCCAGGGGGGCCACGCCTCTGGAAACACCATATATTTT. Translation gives CASSQGGHASGNTIYF. This chain joins TRBV3-1 and TRBJ1-3; tentatively, D is TRBD1 (6 bases). CDR1 and CDR2 from the germline V gene are LGHDT and YNNKEL (reference sequence). The V and J ends lost 3 bases and 0 bases respectively, with 12 bases between them. This CDR3 contains 16 residues.